This TCR beta chain is drawn from a study of blood T cell repertoires in COVID-19. Overall study: Both acute and convalescent COVID-19 samples were obtained from the United States, Italy and Spain.

Under the authors' procedure: Using reference gene primer amplification, nucleated cell counts were estimated. The protocol was immunoSEQ multiplex PCR, while the TCRdb copy is restricted to in-frame clones and leaves out a portion. The D gene and trimming were derived from the DNA, and the V and J assignments and clone size from that table. The data hold 200,000 to 300,000 clones, with around four fifths observed a single time. V shed 4 bases and J 2 bases; nucleotides not matched to a gene: 3. The CDR3 runs to 15 residues. The germline CDR1 and CDR2 sequences are LGHNA and YSLEER. The TCR comes from a man between 60 and 70 years old with acute or convalescent COVID-19. Sequenced material: peripheral blood. The genes are TRBV4-3 and TRBJ2-1, with 9 bases that match TRBD2. The CDR3 bases are TGCGCCAGCAGCCGAGCGGGAGGAACCTACAATGAGCAGTTCTTC. As protein: CASSRAGGTYNEQFF.